This T cell receptor (beta chain) was documented in a study of CD8 T cells in ankylosing spondylitis. This clonotype was picked up a small number of times. Its antigen is currently unknown. TCR beta libraries were made by quantitative 5'-RACE with molecular barcodes. One entry per CDR3 protein, called by TCRdb with MiXCR from the 5' RACE reads. The repertoire holds 230,000 or so distinct CDR3 sequences, under 30% seen once, with approximately 0.61% in the top ten. Study-level points and caveats: Earlier work had already found some motif variants in reactive arthritis synovial fluid and blood. From matched ankylosing spondylitis synovial fluid, disease-linked clones were reportedly recovered at significantly enriched levels. Disease-associated clones were CD8+ and fairly uncommon in peripheral blood.

This receptor was taken from a male donor with ankylosing spondylitis or in good health (not recorded which). Source material: blood, either unsorted or a sorted T cell fraction (not recorded which).

The DNA for the CDR3 is TGTGCCAGCAGTTGGGAGGATCAGCCCCAGCATTTT. It translates to CASSWEDQPQHF. The chain combines TRBV12-3 or TRBV12-4 with TRBJ1-5, with D uncertain. The V and J ends lost 4 bases and 5 bases respectively, with 6 bases between them. The CDR3 covers 12 residues.